The present entry profiles one TCR beta chain with its context. Its specific antigen is unknown. No much larger clonotype is one base removed from it; base qualities were not supplied. Ficoll-Paque density gradient centrifugation was used to isolate PBMCs. These data are taken from a study of T-cell memory formation after mild COVID-19 (dated by TCRdb to the early 2020s). Describing the broader study: TCR sequence clusters from the two donors were found to be largely donor specific. T-cell clones expanding and contracting after mild COVID-19 in two donors were tracked by longitudinal TCRalpha and TCRbeta repertoire sequencing. The cohort was made up of two young adult volunteers, one female and one male, who were previously healthy.

Overall study results and their limits: The study covered only a couple of mild cases, and larger cohorts including severe cases with pre-infection samples were considered necessary. Some responding clones were detected in pre-infection memory, which suggested that pre-existing cross-reactive memory T cells had joined the SARS-CoV-2 response. The second-wave clones that peaked on day 37 were not confirmed to be SARS-CoV-2 specific. From day 15 to 85, contracting clones showed balanced CD4/CD8 phenotypes, whereas a second wave of clones that expanded from day 15 to 37 leaned towards CD4+. Contracting CD4+ clones were located mainly in the CM and EM memory subsets, whereas CD8+ clones were found to be enriched in EMRA.

The sample was run on an Illumina NovaSeq 6000. cDNA libraries for TCRalpha and TCRbeta were prepared by 5'RACE using constant-segment primers, with sample barcodes and unique molecular identifiers added. Trizol reagent was used to extract RNA from every sample. The libraries were amplified in two PCR steps, and the second step added a second sample barcode and Illumina TruSeq adapters. Libraries were sequenced on an Illumina NovaSeq with 2 x 150 bp paired-end reads. Processing in the source paper ran as follows. Demultiplexing of reads and collapsing into UMI-guided consensus sequences were performed with migec v1.2.7. Using mixcr v2.1.11, UMI consensuses were aligned to TRA and TRB V and J templates and then assembled into clonotypes. A clonotype was counted as expanded or contracted only if both edgeR and NoisET called the change significant, with noise models trained on biological replicates. edgeR calls used a false discovery rate-adjusted p below 0.01 and a log2 fold-change threshold of 1. As an exploratory analysis of dynamics, max-normalized trajectories of the 1000 most abundant clonotypes were examined with PCA combined with hierarchical clustering. Each responding clone was given a CD4 or CD8 phenotype based on the CD4+ and CD8+ repertoires, which had been sequenced separately. In-frame beta chains were kept once TCRdb had trimmed the public reads at Q25 with fastp and called clones with MiXCR. Rows are unified per CDR3 protein, each entry keeping the most common DNA and genes. TCRdb, not the original authors, processed these V and J calls. For this sample there are approximately 99,000 distinct CDR3 sequences; about 18% appear just once. Around 5.1% of the sample rests with the top ten.

CDR1 and CDR2 (LGHNA, YNFKEQ) derive from the germline V gene. The CDR3 spans 16 residues, from the cysteine through the phenylalanine. The only DNA kept is the CDR3, 48 bases in frame from the first base. Cut back by 4 bases and 7 bases, the V and J ends lie 20 bases apart. Material: PBMCs or a T cell subset sorted from them (not recorded which). The source is a man aged 18 to 30 who had mild COVID-19 (a few samples of this study predate the infection). The sample titles of this study are shuffled in the database, so cell type and time point are left out; the donor was told from shared clones. Here the chain combines TRBV4-2 and TRBJ2-4, and the D gene may be TRBD1, 6 bases matching. The nucleotide sequence is TGTGCCAGCAGCCCCCGGACAGCCTTAACGGGGAACATTCAGTACTTC. Its translation reads: CASSPRTALTGNIQYF.